This T cell receptor (beta chain) was documented in a study of Graves' ophthalmopathy and Graves' hyperthyroidism. Findings and limits, study-wide: Blood samples also showed most expanded thyroid clonotypes exceeding 0.001 frequency. The model flagged ophthalmopathy progression at 65% to 71% sensitivity and 72.22% specificity.

The CDR3 length is 12 residues. In germline, CDR1 is MDHEN, CDR2 SYDVKM. Trimming took 7 bases from V and 4 from J, leaving 11 bases between them. Amplification from RNA transcripts yielded the TCR beta CDR3 regions. Investigators did first-round RT-PCR with HTBI primers, then second-round multiplex PCR. TCRdb re-called the multiplex PCR reads with MiXCR, one entry per CDR3 protein. Of 340,000 or so distinct CDR3 sequences listed, roughly a sixth are singletons. On this clonotype: Antigen: not known.

Every ophthalmopathy donor presented moderate-to-severe activity, CAS ≥3, NOSPECS ≥4 and duration under 3 months. Each diagnosis was determined on the basis of clinical symptoms, serum thyroxine, TRAb, thyroid ultrasound and orbital computed tomography. J is TRBJ2-7 and V is TRBV28; D possibly uses TRBD1 or TRBD2 (5 bases each). The sequenced sample consisted of peripheral blood. This TCR was sampled from an adult man with Graves' ophthalmopathy. The CDR3 region has the DNA TGTGCCAGCAATGGGGGTTTTTACGAGCAGTACTTC. Amino acids: CASNGGFYEQYF.